These 18 T cell receptor beta chains share one sample of origin, sequenced in a study of blood T cell repertoires in COVID-19. The table came from immunoSEQ multiplex PCR; TCRdb's copy has only in-frame clones and leaves some out. The table lists 250,000 to 300,000 clones, around 81% of them singletons. Sequencing was carried out using peripheral blood. Receptors originate from a woman between 55 and 75 years old with active or convalescent COVID-19.

The CDR3, as DNA: TGTGCCAGCAGTGAAGTCCGGTTCTCTGGAAACACCATATATTTT. Translated, it gives CASSEVRFSGNTIYF. The gene calls are TRBV2 and TRBJ1-3; D is uncertain. CDR3 length equals 15 residues. The germline CDR1 and CDR2 sequences are SNHLY and FYNNEI. Trimming left V 1 base short and J 0 bases short, with 7 bases between.

CDR3 DNA sequence: TGTGCCAGCAGCCGGGACACCTTGGGCTATGGCTACACCTTC. This gives the protein CASSRDTLGYGYTF. J is TRBJ1-2 and V is TRBV7-9; possible D gene TRBD1, 6 bases. This CDR3 spans 14 amino acids. Germline V CDR1 and CDR2: SEHNR, FQNEAQ (reference sequence). Trimming removed 5 bases from V and 4 bases from J, with 14 bases in between.

This chain uses TRBV4-3 with TRBJ2-7, with a weak D call TRBD2 (5 bases). The CDR3 extends over 13 amino acids. V lost 1 base and J lost 6, with 10 bases in between. The germline V gene encodes CDR1 LGHNA and CDR2 YSLEER. The DNA of the CDR3 is TGCGCCAGCAGCCAAGTGGAGCGGAGCGAGCAGTACTTC. Translation gives CASSQVERSEQYF.

The gene calls are TRBV4-1 and TRBJ2-7; possible D gene TRBD2, 5 bases. V lost 0 bases and J lost 6, with 18 bases in between. CDR3 length: 16 amino acids. From germline, CDR1 is MGHRA and CDR2 YSYEKL. The DNA for the CDR3 is TGCGCCAGCAGCCAAGATAGCAGTTTTCGGGGTCGCGAGCAGTACTTC. Amino acids: CASSQDSSFRGREQYF.

The genes are TRBV20-1 and TRBJ1-3, with TRBD1 matching over 7 bases. The CDR3 consists of 15 residues. Germline assignment: CDR1 DFQATT and CDR2 SNEGSKA (reference sequence). Trimming at V came to 3 bases and at J to 4 bases, leaving 9 bases not matched to a gene. The CDR3 loop is CSASTGVTFGNTIYF. In nucleotides, the CDR3 is TGCAGTGCTAGTACAGGGGTCACCTTCGGAAACACCATATATTTT.

This chain links TRBV6-4 with TRBJ1-5; 7 nucleotides line up with TRBD1. The CDR3 runs to 14 residues. V trimming: 4 bases; J trimming: 5 bases; junction bases outside the gene matches: 5. Germline V gene sequence: CDR1 MRHNA, CDR2 SNTAGT. CDR3 sequence (DNA): TGTGCCAGCAGTGCCGACAGGGTGGATCAGCCCCAGCATTTT. Translating it yields CASSADRVDQPQHF.

The chain uses TRBV29-1 and TRBJ2-7, with TRBD2 matching over 11 bases. CDR1 is SQVTM, CDR2 ANQGSEA, per germline. This CDR3 spans 14 amino acids. J was trimmed by 6 bases and V by 7 bases; bases with no gene match: 11. Here the CDR3 reads CSASDSGGAGEQYF. As DNA, the CDR3 is TGCAGCGCAAGTGATAGCGGGGGGGCAGGCGAGCAGTACTTC.

The J gene is TRBJ1-2, the V gene TRBV10-2; 10 nucleotides align to TRBD1. This CDR3 has 14 residues. From germline, CDR1 is WSHSY and CDR2 SAAADI. V was pared by 4 bases and J by 5 bases, with 4 bases of the junction left unmatched. The CDR3 coding sequence is TGCGCCAGCAGTGGGAGGGGACAGGGGTATGGCTACACCTTC. It yields the protein CASSGRGQGYGYTF.

Notes on this clone: Other nucleotide sequences from this sample produce the same CDR3. In DNA form, the CDR3 reads TGTGCCAGTTCGTCGACAGGGAACACTGAAGCTTTCTTT. Amino acid sequence: CASSSTGNTEAFF. The J gene is TRBJ1-1, the V gene TRBV19; possible D gene TRBD1, 6 bases. The CDR3 totals 13 residues. V was clipped by 8 bases and J by 1 base, with 11 bases between them. Looked up from germline, CDR1 is LNHDA and CDR2 is SQIVND (reference sequence).

The chain is built from TRBV20-1 and TRBJ2-5, with D possibly being TRBD2 (6 bases). V lost 3 bases and J lost 2, with 10 bases in between. The CDR3 length is 13 residues. Germline V gene lookup returns CDR1 DFQATT and CDR2 SNEGSKA (reference sequence). CDR3 DNA sequence: TGCAGTGCTAGTGCTAGCGCACAAGAGACCCAGTACTTC. Translating it yields CSASASAQETQYF.

This chain connects TRBV5-6 to TRBJ2-4, with a weak D call TRBD1 (6 bases). With 9 bases removed from V and 7 bases from J, the gap between germline ends came to 20 bases. Per germline, CDR1 SGHDT and CDR2 YYEEEE. The length of the CDR3 is 14 residues. The CDR3 DNA is TGTGCCACCATAAACTGGGGGCTAGGGAACATTCAGTACTTC. It codes for CATINWGLGNIQYF.

This chain links TRBV21-1 with TRBJ1-1; the table assigns TRBD1, which was not confirmed against the DNA. TRBV21-1 is shown as a pseudogene. The CDR3 sequence is 13 residues long. The CDR3 region is CASSHRGNTEAFF. CDR3 coding DNA: TGTGCCAGCAGTCACAGGGGGAACACTGAAGCTTTCTTT.

The chain links TRBV7-6 to TRBJ2-3; 8 nucleotides agree with TRBD2. Germline-derived CDR1 and CDR2 are SGHVS and FNYEAQ. CDR3 size: 15 residues. V lost 6 bases, J lost 5 bases, and 10 bases stayed unmatched. The CDR3 nucleotides are TGTGCCAGCAGTCCCGGCGGGGGGCACGGAGATACGCAGTATTTT. Protein product: CASSPGGGHGDTQYF.

The chain combines TRBV7-2 with TRBJ2-7; 10 nucleotides align to TRBD2. The CDR3 has 14 amino acids. Trimming cost V 5 bases and J 2 bases; bases outside gene matches: 3. CDR1 and CDR2 from the germline V gene are SGHTA and FQGNSA. The CDR3 protein is CASSPSGGPYEQYF. CDR3 bases: TGTGCCAGCAGCCCTAGCGGGGGACCCTACGAGCAGTACTTC.

The chain recombines TRBV4-1 with TRBJ1-2, with a possible D match to TRBD1 (6 bases). Per germline, CDR1 MGHRA and CDR2 YSYEKL. The CDR3 length is 18 residues. V was cut by 0 bases and J by 8 bases, with 25 bases left in between. The CDR3 DNA is TGCGCCAGCAGCCAAGATCGATACAGGGAGAAAGTTTATCGGGGCTACACCTTC. Translating gives CASSQDRYREKVYRGYTF.

The table lists this clone with a count of one. The chain carries TRBV15 and TRBJ2-1, with 7 positions matching TRBD2. The CDR3 spans 18 residues. Germline CDR1 reads LNHNV; CDR2 reads YYDKDF (reference sequence). The V and J ends lost 1 base and 3 bases, in that order; junction bases with no gene match: 12. The CDR3: CATSRAFEYPSGYNEQFF. CDR3 sequence (DNA): TGTGCCACCAGCAGAGCTTTTGAGTATCCTAGCGGCTACAATGAGCAGTTCTTC.

CDR3 in amino acids: CSVSGTEVTNYGYTF. The CDR3 DNA is TGCAGCGTGTCCGGGACAGAGGTCACTAACTATGGCTACACCTTC. This chain joins TRBV29-1 and TRBJ1-2; 7 positions agree with TRBD1. CDR3 length equals 15 residues. Germline V CDR1 and CDR2: SQVTM, ANQGSEA. The junction had 10 bases not matched to a gene; V was cut back by 6 bases and J by 0 bases.

Only a few counts were recorded for this clone. The chain has TRBV15 and TRBJ2-5; 13 nucleotides agree with TRBD2. Germline CDR1 reads LNHNV; CDR2 reads YYDKDF (reference sequence). J gave up 7 bases and V 0 bases, and 5 bases lay outside the gene matches. This CDR3 comprises 16 residues. The CDR3 nucleotides read TGTGCCACCAGCAGAGACACTAGCGGGGGGGCAGGGACCCAGTACTTC. Protein product: CATSRDTSGGAGTQYF.